This T cell receptor (beta chain) derives from a study of CD8 T cells in Susac syndrome. A few counts support this clonotype. The authors sequenced TCR beta from blood CD8+ and CD4+ T cells. From germline, CDR1 is MNHEY and CDR2 SVGAGI. The CDR3 covers 15 residues. Trimming at V came to 2 bases and at J to 9 bases, leaving 3 bases not matched to a gene. The authors reverse transcribed about 0.5 to 1 ug RNA with random hexamers. Amplification of TCR beta CDR3 by immunoSEQ multiplex PCR spanned 54 Vbeta and 13 Jbeta. TCRdb re-derived calls from the immunoSEQ multiplex PCR reads in MiXCR, one entry per CDR3 protein. The sample gives 150,000 to 200,000 distinct CDR3 sequences, 85% to 95% of which show up once; 0.1% is in the top ten.

This chain links TRBV6-5 with TRBJ1-6, with TRBD1 matching 11 bases. This sequence was found in a human donor in good health. The sample consisted of CD4+ T cells from PBMCs. The DNA for the CDR3 is TGTGCCAGCAGTTACCTGGGACAGGGGGGTTCACCCCTCCACTTT. Its protein product is CASSYLGQGGSPLHF.